Listed below are T cell receptor beta chains from one sample, sequenced in a study of CD8 T cells in Susac syndrome. A single record per CDR3 protein comes from TCRdb applying MiXCR to the immunoSEQ multiplex PCR reads. The sample comprises approximately 280,000 distinct CDR3 sequences, around 84% of which are singletons, and about 0.11% rests with the top ten. The sequencing sample was made of CD8+ T cells from PBMCs. All receptors derive from a human donor with multiple sclerosis. Both conserved end residues are part of each CDR3. The order of the fields is CDR3 length, D gene, J gene, V gene, clone size, CDR3 DNA, CDR3 protein. D genes are given only for firm matches. Only some rows state a clone size, as once, few, many or a class for expanded clones.

>15|-|TRBJ1-2|TRBV14|-
TGTGCCAGCAGCCAAGGCAGGTTAAAGGTATATGGCTACACCTTC
CASSQGRLKVYGYTF
>17|TRBD1|TRBJ1-1|TRBV6-1|-
TGTGCCAGCATCCTCTCCGCGACAGGGGCCTCCAACACTGAAGCTTTCTTT
CASILSATGASNTEAFF
>15|-|TRBJ2-7|TRBV9|-
TGTGCCAGCAGCGCAGGGGACGGTCTCTGGGACGAGCAGTACTTC
CASSAGDGLWDEQYF
>16|-|TRBJ2-6|TRBV6-1|-
TGTGCCAGCAGTGACTGGGCTTCCTCTGGGGCCAACGTCCTGACTTTC
CASSDWASSGANVLTF
>16|-|TRBJ2-1|TRBV9|-
TGTGCCAGCAGGGGGGGGGCGGACCCACCCCACAATGAGCAGTTCTTC
CASRGGADPPHNEQFF
>19|TRBD2|TRBJ2-7|TRBV28|once
TGTGCCAGCAACCTAGGGGTGGCTAGCGGGGCCTCCCCAGGCTACGAGCAGTACTTC
CASNLGVASGASPGYEQYF
>16|TRBD2|TRBJ2-7|TRBV27|-
TGTGCCAGCAGTTCCATCCCAACTAGCGGGGACTACGAGCAGTACTTC
CASSSIPTSGDYEQYF
>14|-|TRBJ2-7|TRBV9|-
TGTGCCAGCAGCGTAGGAGGGTTGACCTACGAGCAGTACTTC
CASSVGGLTYEQYF
>17|TRBD1|TRBJ2-1|TRBV5-1|-
TGCGCCAGCAGCTTGGCGGACAGGGGGCCGACGGTGAATTCGGAGTTCTTC
CASSLADRGPTVNSEFF
>14|-|TRBJ2-2|TRBV6-1|-
TGTGCCAGCAGCCCCAGCGGGTCCACCGGGGAGCTGTTTTTT
CASSPSGSTGELFF
>19|TRBD2|TRBJ2-5|TRBV6-5|-
TGTGCCAGCAGTCACTCCCCCCCCAACTCGGGACTAGCGGAAGAGACCCAGTACTTC
CASSHSPPNSGLAEETQYF
>14|-|TRBJ1-2|TRBV2|-
TGTGCCAGCAGTGGGACGGAGACTAACTATGACTACACCTTC
CASSGTETNYDYTF
>16|TRBD2|TRBJ2-1|TRBV29-1|-
TGCAGCGTTGACGGACTAGCGGCAAGCTCCTACAATGAGCAGTTCTTC
CSVDGLAASSYNEQFF
>13|-|TRBJ2-7|TRBV30|-
TGTGCCTGGGACTCCAGGGATTCCTACGAGCAGTACTTC
CAWDSRDSYEQYF
>15|TRBD2|TRBJ2-3|TRBV9|-
TGTGCCAGTAGTGCGACTAGCGGGAGTACAGATACGCAGTATTTT
CASSATSGSTDTQYF
>13|-|TRBJ2-7|TRBV28|-
TGTGCCAGCAGTTTAACGGAGGCCTACGAGCAGTACTTC
CASSLTEAYEQYF
>13|-|TRBJ1-4|TRBV23-1|-
TGCGCCAGCTCGGGACGGTCTCTGGAAAAACTGTTTTTT
CASSGRSLEKLFF
>13|TRBD2|TRBJ2-1|TRBV7-9|-
TGTGCCAGCAGCGCAGGGAGGGATGGTGAGCAGTTCTTC
CASSAGRDGEQFF
>15|TRBD2|TRBJ2-1|TRBV7-9|few
TGTGCCAGCAGAAGCGGGAAAGCCGCGGGAAATGAGCAGTTCTTC
CASRSGKAAGNEQFF
>11|TRBD1|TRBJ2-4|TRBV20-1|once
TGCAGTGTCCCAGGGGGCTTCCTTCAGTACTTC
CSVPGGFLQYF
>14|-|TRBJ2-7|TRBV6-1|-
TGTGTCAGCAGTGAATTTAGGATACCCTACGAGCAGTACTTC
CVSSEFRIPYEQYF
>12|TRBD2|TRBJ2-5|TRBV10-2|-
TGCGCCAGCGGCGGGAGTAGAGAGACCCAGTACTTC
CASGGSRETQYF
>13|-|TRBJ1-5|TRBV12-5|-
TGTGCTAGTGGCAGTACTAGGAGTCAGCCCCAGCATTTT
CASGSTRSQPQHF
>16|-|TRBJ2-2|TRBV28|-
TGTGCCAGCAGGGGCCCTCCCGGACAGTCAACCGGGGAGCTGTTTTTT
CASRGPPGQSTGELFF
>20|-|TRBJ2-1|TRBV5-1|-
TGCGCCAGCAGCTTTGAGGTAGGGGGGCCCAGGAGGGCCGGCATGGATGAGCAGTTCTTC
CASSFEVGGPRRAGMDEQFF
>14|TRBD1|TRBJ1-1|TRBV7-9|-
TGTGCCAGCAGGAATGACAGGGCGGACACTGAAGCTTTCTTT
CASRNDRADTEAFF
>15|-|TRBJ1-5|TRBV4-1|few
TGCGCCAGCAGCCAAGGACCGACTAGCAATCAGCCCCAGCATTTT
CASSQGPTSNQPQHF
>15|-|TRBJ1-5|TRBV5-6|-
TGTGCCAGCAGCTTGGGAGCTGGGTATGGTCAGCCCCAGCATTTT
CASSLGAGYGQPQHF
>13|TRBD1|TRBJ2-1|TRBV6-2/TRBV6-3|-
TGTGCCAGCACCCGGACAGGGGTCAATGAGCAGTTCTTC
CASTRTGVNEQFF
>13|-|TRBJ2-2|TRBV29-1|-
TGCAGCGTTTTACTAACGGCGACCGGGGAGCTGTTTTTT
CSVLLTATGELFF
>11|-|TRBJ2-5|TRBV27|once
TGTGCCAGCGGTAGGGCGGAGACCCAGTACTTC
CASGRAETQYF
>14|TRBD1|TRBJ2-7|TRBV5-1|once
TGCGCCAGCAGCTTGGAACAGGGGGCCTACGAGCAGTACTTC
CASSLEQGAYEQYF
>16|TRBD1|TRBJ2-2|TRBV7-8|-
TGTGCCAGCAGCCCCCGGGACAGGGGGGACACCGGGGAGCTGTTTTTT
CASSPRDRGDTGELFF
>13|-|TRBJ2-3|TRBV27|-
TGTGCCAGCAGTTTACTGACAACAGATACGCGGTATTTT
CASSLLTTDTRYF
>14|TRBD1|TRBJ2-3|TRBV9|-
TGTGCCAGCAGCTCGAGGGGGCGTGCAGATACGCAGTATTTT
CASSSRGRADTQYF
>16|TRBD2|TRBJ2-1|TRBV6-5|-
TGTGCCAGCAGTTACAAAGGACTAGCTTTTTACAATGAGCAGTTCTTC
CASSYKGLAFYNEQFF
>17|TRBD2|TRBJ2-2|TRBV20-1|-
TGCAGTGCTAGAGATCTGGGTAGCGGGAAGTCCACCGGGGAGCTGTTTTTT
CSARDLGSGKSTGELFF
>14|-|TRBJ2-7|TRBV9|-
TGTGCCAGCAGCGTAGGAACAGGTTTCCACGAGCAGTACTTC
CASSVGTGFHEQYF
>16|-|TRBJ1-1|TRBV9|-
TGTGCCAGCAGCGTAGCCCTCAACGTGGGTATCACTGAAGCTTTCTTT
CASSVALNVGITEAFF
>16|-|TRBJ2-1|TRBV10-3|-
TGTGCCATCAGTGGGGGGCCGCGGGAGCAGATCGATGAGCAGTTCTTC
CAISGGPREQIDEQFF